This T cell receptor (beta chain) was profiled in a study of T cells after yellow fever vaccination. A 5'RACE template-switching step, the method used to make TCR cDNA, added a universal primer site and UMIs. TCRdb re-analysed the 5' RACE reads in MiXCR, keeping a single row per CDR3 protein. The sample shows a few hundred thousand distinct CDR3 sequences, approximately 3.9% of them seen only once. Many counts were recorded for this clonotype. This CDR3 has 12 residues. V gene TRBV21-1 combines with J gene TRBJ1-2; the D call of TRBD1 is as the table states it, not checked on the DNA. TRBV21-1 is a pseudogene segment. The source is a man aged 18 to 29 who received the YFV17D yellow fever vaccine. The sample was PBMCs, taken 5 days after the yellow fever booster vaccination. The CDR3 nucleotides are TGTGCCAGGCCCGGGGCGTGCTATGGCTACACCTTC. It yields the protein CARPGACYGYTF.